The 25 T cell receptor beta chains reported below all come from one sample, sequenced in a study of metastatic and nonmetastatic thyroid tumors. TCRdb used MiXCR to call clones anew from the PCR reads. The table records 45,000 to 65,000 clones, about 15% of them present only once. Before thyroid surgery, none of the patients had received any treatment. The sample consisted of blood. These receptors originate from a female donor with papillary thyroid cancer or a benign thyroid nodule (not recorded which). Some clones in this sample may be carry-over from other donors' samples.

This clone appeared many times. The rearrangement links TRBV2 to TRBJ2-7, with 10 bases identical to TRBD2. The J segment lost 6 bases and the V segment lost 6 bases, leaving 8 bases of the junction unmatched. The CDR3 is 14 amino acids. CDR1 SNHLY and CDR2 FYNNEI come from the germline V gene. CDR3 nucleotide sequence: TGTGCCAGCAGGCCCTTAGCGGGAGGTCCCGAGCAGTACTTC. This translates into CASRPLAGGPEQYF.

Many counts were recorded for this clone. The V call is TRBV11-1, the J call TRBJ1-3; 8 bases align to TRBD1. The CDR3 runs to 16 residues. Germline values: CDR1 SGHAT, CDR2 FQDESV (reference sequence). Unmatched junction bases numbered 5, after V lost 4 bases and J lost 0 bases. CDR3 sequence (DNA): TGTGCCAGCAGCTCTGAGACAGGGGCCTCTGGAAACACCATATATTTT. It yields the protein CASSSETGASGNTIYF.

This clone was seen many times. The chain has TRBV7-9 and TRBJ1-1, with 8 bases fitting TRBD1. The J segment lost 10 bases and the V segment lost 4 bases, leaving 5 bases of the junction unmatched. The CDR3 runs to 12 residues. Germline V gives CDR1 SEHNR, CDR2 FQNEAQ (reference sequence). The CDR3, as DNA: TGTGCCAGCAGCTCCGGACAGGGAACAGCTTTCTTT. As protein: CASSSGQGTAFF.

In its sample, this clone was seen many times. In nucleotides, the CDR3 is TGTGCCAGTACCATGAGGGGGCTCACTGAAGCTTTCTTT. It encodes CASTMRGLTEAFF. V usage is TRBV19 and J usage is TRBJ1-1; 7 bases fit TRBD1. CDR1 and CDR2 from the germline V gene are LNHDA and SQIVND (reference sequence). J lost 4 bases, V lost 7 bases, and 6 bases had no gene match. CDR3 length: 13 amino acids.

Worth noting for this clone: At one of its ends the junction is not consistent with the germline gene, which may arise from a read error. This sequence joins TRBV19 and TRBJ1-1; D uncertain. Germline lookup yields CDR1 LNHDA and CDR2 SQIVND (reference sequence). The CDR3 has 13 residues. This CDR3 is CASIRTENTQAFF. As DNA, the CDR3 is TGTGCCAGTATCCGAACAGAGAACACTCAAGCTTTCTTT.

This clone has a handful of counts. V gene TRBV28 combines with J gene TRBJ1-4; D not resolved. Trimming removed 3 bases at V and 10 bases at J, with 12 bases between. Germline values: CDR1 MDHEN, CDR2 SYDVKM. The CDR3 runs to 13 residues. The CDR3 spells CASSFEVWGKLFF. CDR3 DNA: TGTGCCAGCAGTTTTGAAGTCTGGGGAAAACTGTTTTTT.

This clone was seen once. This may stem from a read error, because a much larger clone lies one nucleotide away. This chain connects TRBV14 to TRBJ2-3; no reliable D call. The V gene's germline CDR1 is SGHDN and CDR2 FVKESK. This CDR3 spans 14 amino acids. DNA for the CDR3: TGTGCCAGCACCCAAGTTGGGCCCCAAGATACGCAGTATTTT. This codes for CASTQVGPQDTQYF. Filled out from reference TRBV14 and TRBJ2-3, the complete variable domain reads EAGVTQFPSHSVIEKGQTVTLRCDPISGHDNLYWYRRVMGKEIKFLLHFVKESKQDESGMPNNRFLAERTGGTYSTLKVQPAELEDSGVYFCASTQVGPQDTQYFGPGTRLTVL.

Details on this clone: This may arise from a read error, as a much more abundant clone is one base away. This chain joins TRBV6-5 and TRBJ2-7; TRBD1 is a possible D gene (6 bases). This CDR3 has 13 residues. Trimming left V 4 bases short and J 4 bases short, with 11 bases between. Germline CDR1 and CDR2: MNHEY and SVGAGI. CDR3 nucleotides: TGTGCCAGCAGTTCCACAGGGCCATACGAGCAGTACTTC. This gives the protein CASSSTGPYEQYF.

This clone has a count of ten or more. This rearrangement joins TRBV20-1 to TRBJ2-5, with a possible D match to TRBD2 (6 bases). The length of the CDR3 is 12 residues. The germline V gene has CDR1 DFQATT and CDR2 SNEGSKA (reference sequence). The V and J ends lost 1 base and 3 bases respectively, with 6 bases between them. This CDR3 is CSARGGEETQYF. As DNA, the CDR3 is TGCAGTGCTAGAGGGGGGGAAGAGACCCAGTACTTC.

Note on this clone: A read error is possible here, since a much larger clone lies one base away. This sequence joins TRBV29-1 and TRBJ1-1; the D gene is possibly TRBD1 (5 bases). The length of the CDR3 is 16 residues. Germline values: CDR1 SQVTM, CDR2 ANQGSEA. Trimming took 4 bases from V and 0 from J, leaving 18 bases between them. CDR3 residues: CSVVGVAGLMNTEAFF. In DNA form, the CDR3 reads TGCAGCGTTGTGGGGGTGGCAGGGCTCATGAACACTGAAGCTTTCTTT.

This clone was observed at least ten times. The chain is built from TRBV2 and TRBJ2-3; no firm D call. Trimming pared 7 bases from V and 3 bases from J, leaving 14 bases between. The CDR3 spans 14 residues. Germline lookup yields CDR1 SNHLY and CDR2 FYNNEI. In DNA, the CDR3 is TGTGCCAGCACAAACCTTGGGGATACAGATACGCAGTATTTT. Its translation is CASTNLGDTDTQYF.

As for this clone: One base away lies a much larger clone, so this may be a sequencing read error. The chain joins TRBV4-1 to TRBJ2-5; weak D call: TRBD2 (7 bases). Looked up from germline, CDR1 is MGHRA and CDR2 is YSYEKL. CDR3 length equals 15 residues. Trimming removed 6 bases at V and 11 bases at J, with 25 bases between. The CDR3 protein is CASSQSWGGPAEQYF. DNA for the CDR3: TGCGCCAGCAGTCAATCCTGGGGGGGCCCGGCTGAGCAGTACTTC.

This clone was observed many times. This chain connects TRBV6-5 to TRBJ2-7; D is perhaps TRBD2 (6 bases). This CDR3 region has 15 residues. Looked up from germline, CDR1 is MNHEY and CDR2 is SVGAGI. V lost 0 bases, J lost 3 bases, and 12 bases lay in between. The CDR3 DNA follows: TGTGCCAGCAGTTACTCCTCCTGGGGGGACTACGAGCAGTACTTC. Translated: CASSYSSWGDYEQYF.

At least ten counts were recorded for this clone. This chain links TRBV5-6 with TRBJ1-6; no clear D gene. V lost 4 bases and J 3 bases, leaving 20 bases between the germline ends. Germline V gene lookup returns CDR1 SGHDT and CDR2 YYEEEE. The CDR3 covers 18 residues. CDR3 region: CASSIKSPAEGYNSPLHF. The CDR3 nucleotides read TGTGCCAGCAGCATAAAAAGCCCAGCAGAGGGCTATAATTCACCCCTCCACTTT.

This clone was seen more than once but under ten times. With a much larger clone just one base away, this may be a read error. The CDR3 coding sequence is TGTGCCAGCATCCTAGGGGGGAACCGAGAGACCCAGTACTTC. This sequence encodes CASILGGNRETQYF. The chain joins TRBV28 to TRBJ2-5, with D possibly called TRBD1 or TRBD2 (6 bases each). The CDR3 is made up of 14 amino acids. The V end lost 7 bases, the J end lost 4 bases, and 16 bases lay between the germline ends. The germline V gene encodes CDR1 MDHEN and CDR2 SYDVKM.

The chain is built from TRBV30 and TRBJ1-2; D call uncertain. The CDR3 extends over 11 amino acids. In germline, CDR1 is GTSNPN, CDR2 SVGIG (reference sequence). CDR3 nucleotides: TGTGCTAATGGCCCCATCTATGGCTACACCTTC. Translation: CANGPIYGYTF.

Ten or more counts support this clone. This sequence joins TRBV10-3 and TRBJ2-2; 8 bases agree with TRBD2. This CDR3 comprises 15 residues. Trimming cost V 6 bases and J 4 bases; bases outside gene matches: 7. The germline V gene encodes CDR1 ENHRY and CDR2 SYGVKD. The CDR3 is CAIRQGLESTGELFF. CDR3 DNA: TGTGCCATCAGACAGGGACTAGAGTCCACCGGGGAGCTGTTTTTT.

Ten or more counts support this clone. This sequence joins TRBV28 and TRBJ1-5; D might be TRBD1 (5 bases). Trimming stripped 2 bases from V and 7 bases from J, with 12 bases between. The germline CDR1 and CDR2 sequences are MDHEN and SYDVKM. This CDR3 has 14 residues. The CDR3 is CASSLGAGKQPQHF. The CDR3 nucleotides are TGTGCCAGCAGTTTAGGCGCAGGGAAACAGCCCCAGCATTTT. Full variable domain (missing parts from reference TRBV28 and TRBJ1-5): DVKVTQSSRYLVKRTGEKVFLECVQDMDHENMFWYRQDPGLGLRLIYFSYDVKMKEKGDIPEGYSVSREKKERFSLILESASTNQTSMYLCASSLGAGKQPQHFGDGTRLSIL.

This clone was counted only a few times. A much larger clone differs by one base, so this may be a read error. The sample contains more than one DNA sequence encoding this CDR3. The V call is TRBV29-1, the J call TRBJ1-2; TRBD1 might be the D (5 bases). V shed 7 bases and J shed 7 bases, with 16 bases lying between them. The CDR3 sequence is 12 residues long. CDR1 is SQVTM and CDR2 is ANQGSEA in the germline V gene. CDR3 coding DNA: TGCAGCGACCGGGGGTTGCGTAGTGGCTACACCTTC. It yields the protein CSDRGLRSGYTF.

This chain joins TRBV5-1 and TRBJ2-5; TRBD2 is a possible D gene (7 bases). Germline values: CDR1 SGHRS, CDR2 YFSETQ. The CDR3 is made up of 15 amino acids. V lost 1 base and J lost 2, with 12 bases in between. CDR3: CASSLTGRGQETQYF. CDR3 nucleotide sequence: TGCGCCAGCAGCTTGACAGGGCGGGGGCAAGAGACCCAGTACTTC. The full variable domain, completed using reference TRBV5-1 and TRBJ2-5, is KAGVTQTPRYLIKTRGQQVTLSCSPISGHRSVSWYQQTPGQGLQFLFEYFSETQRNKGNFPGRFSGRQFSNSRSEMNVSTLELGDSALYLCASSLTGRGQETQYFGPGTRLLVL.

This clone was seen repeatedly, ten times or more. V is TRBV5-1 and J is TRBJ2-3; 8 bases fit TRBD2. The trim removed 3 bases at V and 1 base at J, leaving 1 base unmatched. CDR1 is SGHRS and CDR2 is YFSETQ in the germline V gene. This CDR3 has 14 amino acids. DNA for the CDR3: TGCGCCAGCAGCTCGACTAGCGGCACAGATACGCAGTATTTT. It is translated as CASSSTSGTDTQYF.

Ten or more counts support this clone. A read error may account for a junction end that differs from germline. This chain joins TRBV10-3 and TRBJ2-1; D not certain. The CDR3 consists of 11 residues. Germline CDR1 reads ENHRY; CDR2 reads SYGVKD. In DNA form, the CDR3 reads TGTGCCATCGGTGACTACAATGAGCAGTTCTTC. Its protein is CAIGDYNEQFF.

This clone was seen ten or more times. The V and J genes are TRBV20-1 and TRBJ2-1, with TRBD2 identical over 10 bases. CDR3 length equals 19 residues. The germline CDR1 and CDR2 sequences are DFQATT and SNEGSKA (reference sequence). Unmatched junction bases numbered 20, after V lost 5 bases and J lost 4 bases. The CDR3 DNA sequence: TGCAGTGCTCCCCGCCTAGGGGCTAGCGGGAGTAAGATATACAATGAGCAGTTCTTC. Residues: CSAPRLGASGSKIYNEQFF.

The genes are TRBV11-1 and TRBJ1-3, with D tentatively TRBD1 (5 bases). The V and J ends lost 5 bases and 4 bases respectively, with 18 bases between them. The CDR3 has 16 residues. CDR1 and CDR2 from the germline V gene are SGHAT and FQDESV (reference sequence). CDR3 sequence: CASSRGPAGRGNTIYF. DNA for the CDR3: TGTGCCAGCAGCCGGGGCCCGGCAGGGAGAGGAAACACCATATATTTT.

This clone was recorded only once. V usage is TRBV4-2 and J usage is TRBJ2-1; tentative D call: TRBD1 (6 bases). The CDR3 is 14 amino acids. CDR1 is LGHNA, CDR2 YNFKEQ, per germline. Trimming took 7 bases from V and 8 from J, leaving 18 bases between them. DNA for the CDR3: TGTGCCAGCAAACGGGACACAGGAGAGCATGAGCAGTTCTTC. Its translation is CASKRDTGEHEQFF.